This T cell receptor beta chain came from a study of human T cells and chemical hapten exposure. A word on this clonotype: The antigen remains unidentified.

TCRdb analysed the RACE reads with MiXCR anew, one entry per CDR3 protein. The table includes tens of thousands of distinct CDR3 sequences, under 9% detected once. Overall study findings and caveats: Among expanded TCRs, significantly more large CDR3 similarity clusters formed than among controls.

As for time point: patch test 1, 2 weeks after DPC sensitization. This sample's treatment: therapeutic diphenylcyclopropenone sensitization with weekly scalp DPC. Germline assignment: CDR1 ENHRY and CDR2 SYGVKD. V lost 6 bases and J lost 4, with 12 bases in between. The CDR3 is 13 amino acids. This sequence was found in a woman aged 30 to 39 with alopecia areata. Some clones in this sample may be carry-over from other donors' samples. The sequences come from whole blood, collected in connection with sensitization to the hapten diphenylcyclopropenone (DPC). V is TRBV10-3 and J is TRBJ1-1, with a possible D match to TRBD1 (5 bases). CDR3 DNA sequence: TGTGCCATCAGGGACATCCTGGGCACTGAAGCTTTCTTT. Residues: CAIRDILGTEAFF.